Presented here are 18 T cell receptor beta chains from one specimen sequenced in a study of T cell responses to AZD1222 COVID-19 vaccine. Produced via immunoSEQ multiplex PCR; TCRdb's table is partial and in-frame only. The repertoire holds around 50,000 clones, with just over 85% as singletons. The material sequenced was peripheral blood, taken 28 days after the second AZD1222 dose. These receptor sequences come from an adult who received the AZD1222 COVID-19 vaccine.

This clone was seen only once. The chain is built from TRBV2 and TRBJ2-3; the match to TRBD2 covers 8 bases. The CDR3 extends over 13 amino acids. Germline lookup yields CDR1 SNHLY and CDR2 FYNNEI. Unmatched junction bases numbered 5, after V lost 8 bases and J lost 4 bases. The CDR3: CASGGGRADTQYF. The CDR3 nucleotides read TGTGCCAGCGGCGGGGGGCGGGCAGATACGCAGTATTTT.

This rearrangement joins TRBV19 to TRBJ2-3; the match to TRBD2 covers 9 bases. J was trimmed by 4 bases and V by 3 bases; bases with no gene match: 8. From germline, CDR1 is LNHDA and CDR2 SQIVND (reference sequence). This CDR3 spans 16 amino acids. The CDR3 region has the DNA TGTGCCAGTAGTATGTACGCGGGAGGGCTGGCAGATACGCAGTATTTT. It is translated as CASSMYAGGLADTQYF.

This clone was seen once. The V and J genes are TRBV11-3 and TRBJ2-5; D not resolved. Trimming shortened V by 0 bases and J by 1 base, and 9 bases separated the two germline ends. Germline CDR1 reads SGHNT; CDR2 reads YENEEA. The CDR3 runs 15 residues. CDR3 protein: CASSLDADPQETQYF. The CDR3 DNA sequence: TGTGCCAGCAGCTTAGACGCGGATCCCCAAGAGACCCAGTACTTC. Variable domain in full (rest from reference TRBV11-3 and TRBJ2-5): EAGVVQSPRYKIIEKKQPVAFWCNPISGHNTLYWYLQNLGQGPELLIRYENEEAVDDSQLPKDRFSAERLKGVDSTLKIQPAELGDSAVYLCASSLDADPQETQYFGPGTRLLVL.

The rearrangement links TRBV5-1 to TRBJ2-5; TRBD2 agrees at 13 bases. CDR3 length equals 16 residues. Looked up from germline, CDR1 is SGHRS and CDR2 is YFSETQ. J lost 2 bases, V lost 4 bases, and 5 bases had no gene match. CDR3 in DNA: TGCGCCAGCAGCCCTAAACTAGCGGGAGGGCAAGAGACCCAGTACTTC. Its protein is CASSPKLAGGQETQYF.

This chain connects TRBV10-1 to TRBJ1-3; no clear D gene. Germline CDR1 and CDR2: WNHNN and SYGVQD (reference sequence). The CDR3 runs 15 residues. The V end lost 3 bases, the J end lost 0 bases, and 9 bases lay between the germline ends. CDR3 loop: CASSDGRSSGNTIYF. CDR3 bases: TGCGCCAGCAGTGACGGACGTAGCTCTGGAAACACCATATATTTT.

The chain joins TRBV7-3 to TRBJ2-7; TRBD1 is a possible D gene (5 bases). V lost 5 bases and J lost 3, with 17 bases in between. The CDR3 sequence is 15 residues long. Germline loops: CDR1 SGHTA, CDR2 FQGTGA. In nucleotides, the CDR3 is TGTGCCAGCAGCCCCCAGGGTATGGACGGCTACGAGCAGTACTTC. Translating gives CASSPQGMDGYEQYF.

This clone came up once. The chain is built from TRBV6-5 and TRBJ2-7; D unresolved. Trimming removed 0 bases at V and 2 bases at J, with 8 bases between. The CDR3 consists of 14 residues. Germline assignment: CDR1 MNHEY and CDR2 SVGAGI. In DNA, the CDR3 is TGTGCCAGCAGTTACTCGAGGACGACCTACGAGCAGTACTTC. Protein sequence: CASSYSRTTYEQYF.

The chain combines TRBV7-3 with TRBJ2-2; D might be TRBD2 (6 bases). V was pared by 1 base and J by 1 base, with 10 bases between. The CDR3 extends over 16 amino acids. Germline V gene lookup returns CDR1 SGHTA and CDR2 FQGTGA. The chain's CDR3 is CASSLSGSGNTGELFF. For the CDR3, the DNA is TGTGCCAGCAGCTTAAGTGGTAGCGGGAACACCGGGGAGCTGTTTTTT.

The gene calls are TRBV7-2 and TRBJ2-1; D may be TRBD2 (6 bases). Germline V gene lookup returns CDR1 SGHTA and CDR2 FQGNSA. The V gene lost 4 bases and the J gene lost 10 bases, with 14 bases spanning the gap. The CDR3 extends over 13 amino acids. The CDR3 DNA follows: TGTGCCAGCAGCTCGATCCGGGACTCGGAGCAGTTCTTC. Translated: CASSSIRDSEQFF. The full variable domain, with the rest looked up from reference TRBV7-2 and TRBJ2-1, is GAGVSQSPSNKVTEKGKDVELRCDPISGHTALYWYRQSLGQGLEFLIYFQGNSAPDKSGLPSDRFSAERTGGSVSTLTIQRTQQEDSAVYLCASSSIRDSEQFFGPGTRLTVL.

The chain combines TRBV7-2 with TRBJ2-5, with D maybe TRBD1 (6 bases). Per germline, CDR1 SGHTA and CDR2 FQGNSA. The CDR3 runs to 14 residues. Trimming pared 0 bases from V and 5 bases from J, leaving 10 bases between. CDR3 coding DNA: TGTGCCAGCAGCTTAGCGCTTAGGGGGGAGACCCAGTACTTC. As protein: CASSLALRGETQYF.

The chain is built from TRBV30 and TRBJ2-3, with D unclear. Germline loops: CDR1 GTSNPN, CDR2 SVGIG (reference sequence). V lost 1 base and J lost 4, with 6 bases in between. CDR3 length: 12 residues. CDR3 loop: CAWSESADTQYF. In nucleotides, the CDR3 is TGTGCCTGGAGTGAGAGCGCAGATACGCAGTATTTT. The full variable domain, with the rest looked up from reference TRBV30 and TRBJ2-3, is SQTIHQWPATLVQPVGSPLSLECTVEGTSNPNLYWYRQAAGRGLQLLFYSVGIGQISSEVPQNLSASRPQDRQFILSSKKLLLSDSGFYLCAWSESADTQYFGPGTRLTVL.

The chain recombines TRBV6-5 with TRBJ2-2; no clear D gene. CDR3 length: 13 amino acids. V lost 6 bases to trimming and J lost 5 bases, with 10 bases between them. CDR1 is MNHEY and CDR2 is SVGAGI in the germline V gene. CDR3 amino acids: CASSSQYTGELFF. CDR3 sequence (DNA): TGTGCCAGCAGCTCACAGTATACCGGGGAGCTGTTTTTT.

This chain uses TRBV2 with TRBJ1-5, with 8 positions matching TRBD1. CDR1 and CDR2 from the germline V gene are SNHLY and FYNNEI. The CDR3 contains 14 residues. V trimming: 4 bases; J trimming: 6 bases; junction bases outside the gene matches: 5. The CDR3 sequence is CASSGVDRAQPQHF. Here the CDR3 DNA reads TGTGCCAGCAGTGGGGTGGACAGGGCTCAGCCCCAGCATTTT.

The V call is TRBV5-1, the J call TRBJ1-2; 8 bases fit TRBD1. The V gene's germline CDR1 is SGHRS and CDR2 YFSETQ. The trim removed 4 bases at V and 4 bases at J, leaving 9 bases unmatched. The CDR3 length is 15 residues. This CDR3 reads CASSRVQGAGYGYTF. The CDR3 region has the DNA TGCGCCAGCAGCCGGGTCCAGGGGGCAGGCTATGGCTACACCTTC.

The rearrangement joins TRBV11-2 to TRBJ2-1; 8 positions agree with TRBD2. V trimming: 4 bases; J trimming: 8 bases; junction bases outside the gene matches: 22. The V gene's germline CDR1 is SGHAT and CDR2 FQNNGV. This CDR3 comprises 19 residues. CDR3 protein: CASSSTRGPTAGGGYEQFF. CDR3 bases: TGTGCCAGCAGCTCTACACGGGGCCCCACCGCGGGAGGAGGATATGAGCAGTTCTTC.

The CDR3 sequence is CASSPSGSYYEQYF. CDR3 coding DNA: TGTGCCAGCAGCCCATCCGGATCCTACTACGAGCAGTACTTC. The rearrangement uses TRBV28 and TRBJ2-7; no definite D call. Germline V gene lookup returns CDR1 MDHEN and CDR2 SYDVKM. The CDR3 length is 14 residues. V dropped 6 bases and J dropped 3 bases, with 15 bases sitting between them.

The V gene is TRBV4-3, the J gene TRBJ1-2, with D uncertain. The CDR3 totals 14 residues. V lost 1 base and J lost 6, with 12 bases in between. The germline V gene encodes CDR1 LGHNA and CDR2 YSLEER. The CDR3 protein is CASSQVNKAHGYTF. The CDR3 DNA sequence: TGCGCCAGCAGCCAAGTTAACAAAGCGCATGGCTACACCTTC.

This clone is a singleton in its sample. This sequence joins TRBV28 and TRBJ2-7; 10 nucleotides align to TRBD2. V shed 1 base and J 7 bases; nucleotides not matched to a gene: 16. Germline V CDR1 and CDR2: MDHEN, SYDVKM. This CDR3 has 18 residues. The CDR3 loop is CASSLYPTAGGPSVEQYF. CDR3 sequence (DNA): TGTGCCAGCAGTTTATACCCGACAGCGGGAGGGCCGTCGGTAGAGCAGTACTTC. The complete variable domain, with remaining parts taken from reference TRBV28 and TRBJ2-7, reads DVKVTQSSRYLVKRTGEKVFLECVQDMDHENMFWYRQDPGLGLRLIYFSYDVKMKEKGDIPEGYSVSREKKERFSLILESASTNQTSMYLCASSLYPTAGGPSVEQYFGPGTRLTVT.